These 8 T cell receptor beta chains were all obtained from the same sample, sequenced in a study of blood T cell repertoires in COVID-19. The table came from immunoSEQ multiplex PCR; TCRdb's copy has only in-frame clones and leaves some out. Among fewer than 150,000 clones listed, about 83% were seen once. The sample consisted of peripheral blood. These TCRs come from a woman between 40 and 55 years old with acute or convalescent COVID-19.

V and J are TRBV19 and TRBJ1-5; possibly TRBD1 for D (6 bases). CDR3 length equals 16 residues. CDR1 LNHDA and CDR2 SQIVND come from the germline V gene (reference sequence). Trimming stripped 7 bases from V and 3 bases from J, with 19 bases between. The CDR3 region has the DNA TGTGCCAGTATGGGACAAGGGGCCCTGTCCAATCAGCCCCAGCATTTT. As protein: CASMGQGALSNQPQHF.

In regard to this clone: One end of the junction does not line up with germline, which may come from a read error. The chain carries TRBV5-1 and TRBJ2-3, with TRBD1 matching 8 bases. Germline assignment: CDR1 SGHRS and CDR2 YFSETQ. The CDR3 spans 14 residues. Written as DNA, the CDR3 is TGCGCCAGCAGGTTGGGACAGGGCACAGATACGCAGTATTTT. Translated, it gives CASRLGQGTDTQYF.

This clone has a handful of counts. CDR3 sequence (DNA): TGTGCCTGCGGGCGGCCTAATGAAAAACTGTTTTTT. It codes for CACGRPNEKLFF. This sequence joins TRBV3-1 (or the pseudogene TRBV3-2) and TRBJ1-4; D not certain. The CDR3 is 12 residues long. Trimming pared 11 bases from V and 3 bases from J, leaving 10 bases between. The germline V gene has CDR1 LGHDT and CDR2 YNNKEL (reference sequence).

The chain uses TRBV5-1 and TRBJ1-1; D is undetermined. V lost 0 bases and J 1 base, leaving 4 bases between the germline ends. This CDR3 region has 13 residues. Germline lookup yields CDR1 SGHRS and CDR2 YFSETQ. The CDR3 loop reads CASSLVANTEAFF. CDR3 DNA: TGCGCCAGCAGCTTGGTGGCGAACACTGAAGCTTTCTTT.

V usage is TRBV7-9 and J usage is TRBJ1-1; weak D call: TRBD1 (6 bases). With 7 bases removed from V and 1 base from J, the gap between germline ends came to 10 bases. Germline loops: CDR1 SEHNR, CDR2 FQNEAQ (reference sequence). The CDR3 is made up of 13 amino acids. The CDR3 loop reads CASTQQGNTEAFF. The DNA for the CDR3 is TGTGCCAGCACTCAACAGGGGAACACTGAAGCTTTCTTT.

The chain employs TRBV5-4 and TRBJ2-1; the match to TRBD2 covers 11 bases. J lost 5 bases, V lost 4 bases, and 5 bases had no gene match. Germline-derived CDR1 and CDR2 are SGHNT and YYREEE (reference sequence). This CDR3 comprises 15 residues. This CDR3 is CASSHGTSGNNEQFF. CDR3 in DNA: TGTGCCAGCAGCCACGGGACTAGCGGTAACAATGAGCAGTTCTTC.

V usage is TRBV27 and J usage is TRBJ1-4; maybe TRBD1 (6 bases). Germline CDR1 reads MNHEY; CDR2 reads SMNVEV (reference sequence). The CDR3 spans 15 residues. V lost 1 base and J lost 4, with 10 bases in between. As DNA, the CDR3 is TGTGCCAGCAGTTTATTAGGACAGATTAATGAAAAACTGTTTTTT. It translates to CASSLLGQINEKLFF.

The V call is TRBV3-1 (or the pseudogene TRBV3-2), the J call TRBJ1-1, with D hard to call. Germline CDR1 and CDR2: LGHDT and YNNKEL (reference sequence). This CDR3 region has 11 residues. V dropped 9 bases and J dropped 0 bases, with 5 bases sitting between them. The CDR3 spells CASSMNTEAFF. CDR3 coding DNA: TGTGCCAGTTCCATGAACACTGAAGCTTTCTTT.